Included here is one T cell receptor (beta chain) sequence, with context. The antigen is unknown. The germline V gene has CDR1 SGHRS and CDR2 YFSETQ. Trimming at V came to 5 bases and at J to 5 bases, leaving 15 bases not matched to a gene. The CDR3 is 18 residues long. Sequencing was performed with immunoSEQ multiplex PCR; in TCRdb, only in-frame clones are kept and a portion is missing. The sample shows 100,000 to 150,000 clones, approximately 91% of them seen only once. This specimen comes from a study of T cell responses to AZD1222 COVID-19 vaccine. Study-wide results and caveats: Repertoire sampling was restricted to post-peak T cell response timepoints.

Whether given at about 4 or about 12 weeks, second doses were pooled. The sample here was peripheral blood, taken 28 days after the second AZD1222 dose. V gene TRBV5-1 combines with J gene TRBJ2-7; 14 nucleotides line up with TRBD2. The source of this sequence is an adult who received the AZD1222 COVID-19 vaccine. CDR3 loop: CASSHQPGLAGEWNEQYF. CDR3 bases: TGCGCCAGCAGTCACCAGCCGGGACTAGCGGGAGAATGGAACGAGCAGTACTTC. Full variable domain (rest looked up from reference TRBV5-1 and TRBJ2-7): KAGVTQTPRYLIKTRGQQVTLSCSPISGHRSVSWYQQTPGQGLQFLFEYFSETQRNKGNFPGRFSGRQFSNSRSEMNVSTLELGDSALYLCASSHQPGLAGEWNEQYFGPGTRLTVT.